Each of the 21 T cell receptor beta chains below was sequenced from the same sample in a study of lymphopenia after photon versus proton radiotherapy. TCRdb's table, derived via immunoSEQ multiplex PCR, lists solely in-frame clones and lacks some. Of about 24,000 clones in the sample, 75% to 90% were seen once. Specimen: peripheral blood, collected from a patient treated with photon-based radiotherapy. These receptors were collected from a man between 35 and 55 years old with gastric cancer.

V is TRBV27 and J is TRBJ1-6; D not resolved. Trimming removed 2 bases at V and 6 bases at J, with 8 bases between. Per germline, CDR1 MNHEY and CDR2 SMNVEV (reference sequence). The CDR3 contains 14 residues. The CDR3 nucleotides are TGTGCCAGCAGTTTAGGGAACACTAATTCACCCCTCCACTTT. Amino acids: CASSLGNTNSPLHF.

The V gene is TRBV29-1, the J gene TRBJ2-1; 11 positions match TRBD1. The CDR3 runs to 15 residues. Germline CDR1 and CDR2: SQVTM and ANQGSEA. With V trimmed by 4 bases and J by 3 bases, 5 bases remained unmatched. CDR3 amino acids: CSVVGGTGGYNEQFF. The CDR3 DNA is TGCAGCGTTGTGGGTGGGACAGGGGGCTACAATGAGCAGTTCTTC.

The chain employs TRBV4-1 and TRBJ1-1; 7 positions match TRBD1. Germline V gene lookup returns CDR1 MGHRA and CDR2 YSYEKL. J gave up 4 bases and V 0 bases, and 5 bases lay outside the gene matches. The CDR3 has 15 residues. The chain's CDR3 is CASSQEGQVGTEAFF. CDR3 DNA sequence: TGCGCCAGCAGCCAAGAAGGACAGGTCGGCACTGAAGCTTTCTTT.

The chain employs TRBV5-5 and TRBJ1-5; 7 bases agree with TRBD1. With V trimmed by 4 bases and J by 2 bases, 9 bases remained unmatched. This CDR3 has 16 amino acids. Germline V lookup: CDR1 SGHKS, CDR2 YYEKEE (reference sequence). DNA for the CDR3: TGTGCCAGCAGCCCCGGACCCGGACAGGGCAATCAGCCCCAGCATTTT. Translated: CASSPGPGQGNQPQHF.

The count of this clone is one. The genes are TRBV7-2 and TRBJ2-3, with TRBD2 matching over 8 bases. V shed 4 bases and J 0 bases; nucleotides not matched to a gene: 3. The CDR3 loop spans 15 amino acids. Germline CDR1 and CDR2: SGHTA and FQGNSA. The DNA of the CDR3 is TGTGCCAGCAGCTCCCAGCGGGGGAGCACAGATACGCAGTATTTT. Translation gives CASSSQRGSTDTQYF.

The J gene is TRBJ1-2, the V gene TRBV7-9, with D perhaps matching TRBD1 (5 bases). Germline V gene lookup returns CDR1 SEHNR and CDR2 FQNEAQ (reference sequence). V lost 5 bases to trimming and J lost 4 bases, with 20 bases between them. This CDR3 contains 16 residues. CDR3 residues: CASSPIGQAGSYGYTF. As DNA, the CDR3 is TGTGCCAGCAGCCCAATCGGACAAGCCGGGAGCTATGGCTACACCTTC.

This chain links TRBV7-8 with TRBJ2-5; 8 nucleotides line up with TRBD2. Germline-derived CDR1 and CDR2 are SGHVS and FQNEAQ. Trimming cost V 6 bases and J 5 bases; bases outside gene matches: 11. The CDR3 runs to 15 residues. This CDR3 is CASRVGRGVAETQYF. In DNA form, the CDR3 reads TGTGCCAGCAGGGTCGGGCGGGGGGTCGCGGAGACCCAGTACTTC.

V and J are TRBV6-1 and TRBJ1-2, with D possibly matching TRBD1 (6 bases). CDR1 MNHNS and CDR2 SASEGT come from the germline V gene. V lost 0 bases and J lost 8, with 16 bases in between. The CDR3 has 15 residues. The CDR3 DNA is TGTGCCAGCAGTGAAGCGCTTCTGGGGGCGGGCGGCTACACCTTC. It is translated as CASSEALLGAGGYTF.

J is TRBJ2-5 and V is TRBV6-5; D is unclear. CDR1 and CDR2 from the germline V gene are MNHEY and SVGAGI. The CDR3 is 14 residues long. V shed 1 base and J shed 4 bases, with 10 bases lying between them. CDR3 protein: CASSYFSLGETQYF. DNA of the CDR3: TGTGCCAGCAGTTACTTCTCTCTGGGAGAGACCCAGTACTTC.

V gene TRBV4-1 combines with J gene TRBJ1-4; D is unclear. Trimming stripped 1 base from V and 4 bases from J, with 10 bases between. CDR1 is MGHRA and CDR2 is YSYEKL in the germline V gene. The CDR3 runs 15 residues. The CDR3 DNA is TGCGCCAGCAGCCAAGCCGGGCAGGTTAATGAAAAACTGTTTTTT. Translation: CASSQAGQVNEKLFF.

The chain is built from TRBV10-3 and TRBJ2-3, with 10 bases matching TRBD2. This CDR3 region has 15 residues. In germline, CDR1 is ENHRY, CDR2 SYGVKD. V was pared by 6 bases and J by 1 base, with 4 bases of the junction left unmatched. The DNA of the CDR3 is TGTGCCATCAGGGAAAGCGGGGGGGGCACAGATACGCAGTATTTT. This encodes CAIRESGGGTDTQYF.

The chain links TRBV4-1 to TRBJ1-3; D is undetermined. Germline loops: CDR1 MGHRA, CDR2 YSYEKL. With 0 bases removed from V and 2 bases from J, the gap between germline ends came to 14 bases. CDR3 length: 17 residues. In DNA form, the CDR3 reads TGCGCCAGCAGCCAAGAATTCGACAAGGGTCCTGGAAACACCATATATTTT. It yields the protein CASSQEFDKGPGNTIYF.

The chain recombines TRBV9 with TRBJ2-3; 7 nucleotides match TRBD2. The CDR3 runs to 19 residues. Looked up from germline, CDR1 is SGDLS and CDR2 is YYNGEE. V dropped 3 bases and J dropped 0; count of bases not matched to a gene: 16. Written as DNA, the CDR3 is TGTGCCAGCAGCGCAACCGGGACTAACGAGATAACTAGCACAGATACGCAGTATTTT. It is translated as CASSATGTNEITSTDTQYF.

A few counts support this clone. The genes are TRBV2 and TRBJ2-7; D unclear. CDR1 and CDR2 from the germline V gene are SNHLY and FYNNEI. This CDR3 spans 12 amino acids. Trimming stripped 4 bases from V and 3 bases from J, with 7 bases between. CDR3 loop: CASSASNYEQYF. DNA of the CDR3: TGTGCCAGCAGTGCCAGCAACTACGAGCAGTACTTC.

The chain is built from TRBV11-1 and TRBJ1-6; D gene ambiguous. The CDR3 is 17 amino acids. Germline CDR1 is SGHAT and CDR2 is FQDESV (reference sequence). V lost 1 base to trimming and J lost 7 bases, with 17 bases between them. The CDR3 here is CASSLGMVEQWNSPLHF. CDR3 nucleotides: TGTGCCAGCAGCTTAGGGATGGTGGAACAGTGGAATTCACCCCTCCACTTT.

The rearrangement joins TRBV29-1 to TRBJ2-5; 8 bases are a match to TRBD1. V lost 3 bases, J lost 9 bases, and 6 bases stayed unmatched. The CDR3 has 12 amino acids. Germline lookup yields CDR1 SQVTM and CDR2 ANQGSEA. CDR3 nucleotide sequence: TGCAGCGTTGATAGGCAGGGGGCCGCCCAGTACTTC. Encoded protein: CSVDRQGAAQYF.

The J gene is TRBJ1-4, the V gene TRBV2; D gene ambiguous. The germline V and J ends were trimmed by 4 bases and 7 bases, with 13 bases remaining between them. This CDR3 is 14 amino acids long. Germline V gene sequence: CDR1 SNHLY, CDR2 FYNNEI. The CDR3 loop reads CASSGDPAPEKLFF. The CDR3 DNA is TGTGCCAGCAGTGGGGATCCGGCGCCTGAAAAACTGTTTTTT.

In nucleotides, the CDR3 is TGTGCCAGCAGCTTGAGTGGCAGGAAGAACACTGAAGCTTTCTTT. Its protein is CASSLSGRKNTEAFF. The chain is built from TRBV5-8 and TRBJ1-1, with D uncertain. V shed 1 base and J shed 1 base, with 11 bases lying between them. There are 15 residues in the CDR3. Germline values: CDR1 SGHTS, CDR2 YDEGEE.

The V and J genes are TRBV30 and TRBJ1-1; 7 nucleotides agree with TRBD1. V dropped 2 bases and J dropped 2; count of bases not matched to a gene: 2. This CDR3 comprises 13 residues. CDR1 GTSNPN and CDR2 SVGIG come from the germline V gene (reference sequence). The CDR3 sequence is CAWSKGANTEAFF. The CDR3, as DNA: TGTGCCTGGAGTAAGGGGGCCAACACTGAAGCTTTCTTT.

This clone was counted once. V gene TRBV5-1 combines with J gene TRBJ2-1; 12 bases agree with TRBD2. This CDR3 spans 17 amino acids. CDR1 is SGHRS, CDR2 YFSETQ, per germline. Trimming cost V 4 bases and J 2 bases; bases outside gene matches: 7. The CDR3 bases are TGCGCCAGCAGCCCTAGCGGGGGGGCCTTGACCTACAATGAGCAGTTCTTC. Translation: CASSPSGGALTYNEQFF.

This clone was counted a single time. CDR3 in DNA: TGTGCCAGCAGTGGGGAGGGCCAGTACTTC. It yields the protein CASSGEGQYF. The chain joins TRBV6-1 to TRBJ2-5; 7 bases map to TRBD2. The CDR3 is 10 residues long. V dropped 4 bases and J dropped 10; count of bases not matched to a gene: 0. The germline CDR1 and CDR2 sequences are MNHNS and SASEGT.